The 14 T cell receptor beta chains given below trace back to one sample, sequenced in a study of T cells in Graves' hyperthyroidism and ophthalmopathy. Amplification targeted TCR beta CDR3 regions from RNA transcripts. An initial round of RT-PCR targeting the TCR CDR3 relied on the HTBI primer set. From the multiplex PCR reads, TCRdb called clonotypes with MiXCR, one entry per CDR3 protein. Seen here are 380,000 or so distinct CDR3 sequences, roughly 13% observed once, and the top ten hold less than 25%. Specimen: blood. These receptors originate from a man aged 30 to 45 with Graves' hyperthyroidism that later progressed to Graves' ophthalmopathy.

This clonotype was recorded at least ten times. The chain has TRBV11-2 and TRBJ2-2; D remains ambiguous. The germline gives CDR1 SGHAT, CDR2 FQNNGV. The CDR3 is made up of 15 amino acids. V was pared by 5 bases and J by 7 bases, with 17 bases between. This CDR3 is CASSPLQGLGGELFF. The CDR3, as DNA: TGTGCCAGCAGCCCTCTCCAAGGGTTGGGCGGGGAGCTGTTTTTT.

V and J are TRBV7-2 and TRBJ1-3; unclear D gene. Germline-derived CDR1 and CDR2 are SGHTA and FQGNSA. The germline V and J ends were trimmed by 3 bases and 0 bases, with 12 bases remaining between them. This CDR3 is built from 16 residues. The CDR3 sequence is CASSLVYPSSGNTIYF. CDR3 DNA sequence: TGTGCCAGCAGCTTGGTTTATCCATCCTCTGGAAACACCATATATTTT.

The chain links TRBV30 to TRBJ2-5; D is perhaps TRBD2 (5 bases). There are 14 residues in the CDR3. V lost 0 bases and J 5 bases, leaving 13 bases between the germline ends. Germline CDR1 GTSNPN, CDR2 SVGIG (reference sequence). The CDR3, as DNA: TGTGCCTGGAGTGTAACGGGGTCGGGGGAGACCCAGTACTTC. Amino acid sequence: CAWSVTGSGETQYF.

The chain has TRBV9 and TRBJ2-7; D is ambiguous. Germline V gives CDR1 SGDLS, CDR2 YYNGEE. V was trimmed by 1 base and J by 6 bases, leaving 8 bases between them. CDR3 length equals 12 residues. CDR3 coding DNA: TGTGCCAGCAGCGTAACCCCCGCCGAGCAGTACTTC. Translation: CASSVTPAEQYF. Full variable domain (rest looked up from reference TRBV9 and TRBJ2-7): DSGVTQTPKHLITATGQRVTLRCSPRSGDLSVYWYQQSLDQGLQFLIQYYNGEERAKGNILERFSAQQFPDLHSELNLSSLELGDSALYFCASSVTPAEQYFGPGTRLTVT.

In its sample, this clonotype was seen many times. This chain connects TRBV2 to TRBJ1-5, with D possibly matching TRBD1 (5 bases). Germline V CDR1 and CDR2: SNHLY, FYNNEI. V was cut by 4 bases and J by 6 bases, with 7 bases left in between. The CDR3 runs to 12 residues. Written as DNA, the CDR3 is TGTGCCAGCAGTGCAGGGCGTCAGCCCCAGCATTTT. The encoded protein is CASSAGRQPQHF.

V and J are TRBV6-5 and TRBJ2-2; 7 bases are shared with TRBD2. The J segment lost 6 bases and the V segment lost 2 bases, leaving 0 bases of the junction unmatched. In germline, CDR1 is MNHEY, CDR2 SVGAGI. This CDR3 comprises 13 residues. The CDR3 loop is CASSYGLAGELFF. The CDR3 nucleotides read TGTGCCAGCAGTTACGGACTAGCCGGGGAGCTGTTTTTT.

This clonotype was detected ten times or more. V usage is TRBV3-1 and J usage is TRBJ2-1; D is unclear. The CDR3 loop spans 14 amino acids. Germline values: CDR1 LGHDT, CDR2 YNNKEL (reference sequence). Deletions cut 4 bases from V and 10 bases from J, with 17 bases between. CDR3 coding DNA: TGTGCCAGCAGCCTTTACGACGGGCTAGGGGAGCAGTTCTTC. This sequence encodes CASSLYDGLGEQFF.

Turning to this clonotype: A read error may explain this, as a much larger clone is one base away. The chain uses TRBV3-1 and TRBJ1-1; TRBD1 might be the D (5 bases). There are 14 residues in the CDR3. Germline V gene lookup returns CDR1 LGHDT and CDR2 YNNKEL (reference sequence). CDR3 DNA sequence: TGTGCCAGCAGCCTTGCCGGGGCGAACACTGAAACTTTCTTT. Protein product: CASSLAGANTETFF. Full variable domain (remainder filled in from reference TRBV3-1 and TRBJ1-1): DTAVSQTPKYLVTQMGNDKSIKCEQNLGHDTMYWYKQDSKKFLKIMFSYNNKELIINETVPNRFSPKSPDKAHLNLHINSLELGDSAVYFCASSLAGANTETFFGQGTRLTVV.

The chain links TRBV7-9 to TRBJ2-1; the match to TRBD2 covers 9 bases. CDR1 and CDR2 from the germline V gene are SEHNR and FQNEAQ (reference sequence). The CDR3 length is 16 residues. The V segment lost 4 bases and the J segment 4 bases; nucleotides outside the gene matches: 8. As DNA, the CDR3 is TGTGCCAGCAGCTCCCCGGGTAGCGGGGGATACAATGAGCAGTTCTTC. Its protein product is CASSSPGSGGYNEQFF.

This clonotype was detected ten times or more. The chain employs TRBV30 and TRBJ2-2; 8 bases map to TRBD1. Germline assignment: CDR1 GTSNPN and CDR2 SVGIG (reference sequence). V lost 4 bases, J lost 0 bases, and 10 bases stayed unmatched. The length of the CDR3 is 17 residues. The CDR3 DNA follows: TGTGCCTGGAAAGCGGACAGGGTCCTTACGAACACCGGGGAGCTGTTTTTT. Its protein is CAWKADRVLTNTGELFF.

The V call is TRBV5-6, the J call TRBJ2-3; D gene ambiguous. CDR3 length: 13 residues. Germline values: CDR1 SGHDT, CDR2 YYEEEE. The V end lost 1 base, the J end lost 2 bases, and 5 bases lay between the germline ends. The CDR3 sequence: CASSLLHTDTQYF. CDR3 DNA: TGTGCCAGCAGCTTGCTGCACACAGATACGCAGTATTTT.

This clonotype was counted at least ten times. The chain recombines TRBV29-1 with TRBJ1-1, with D hard to call. This CDR3 has 16 amino acids. Trimming cost V 1 base and J 6 bases, with 21 bases left between them. Germline CDR1 reads SQVTM; CDR2 reads ANQGSEA. CDR3 sequence: CSVEGSEGRQWAEAFF. In nucleotides, the CDR3 is TGCAGCGTTGAAGGTTCGGAGGGTAGGCAGTGGGCTGAAGCTTTCTTT. Full variable domain (outside the CDR3, taken from reference TRBV29-1 and TRBJ1-1): SAVISQKPSRDICQRGTSLTIQCQVDSQVTMMFWYRQQPGQSLTLIATANQGSEATYESGFVIDKFPISRPNLTFSTLTVSNMSPEDSSIYLCSVEGSEGRQWAEAFFGQGTRLTVV.

This clonotype has more than one count but fewer than ten. The rearrangement joins TRBV9 to TRBJ2-7; perhaps D is TRBD1 or TRBD2 (6 bases each). V was clipped by 0 bases and J by 2 bases, with 9 bases between them. The CDR3 length is 14 residues. Per germline, CDR1 SGDLS and CDR2 YYNGEE. CDR3 DNA: TGTGCCAGCAGCGTAGGGGGGGACACCTACGAGCAGTACTTC. The encoded protein is CASSVGGDTYEQYF.

At least ten counts were recorded for this clonotype. V is TRBV12-3 or TRBV12-4 and J is TRBJ2-5; 8 bases line up with TRBD1. The V gene end was trimmed by 5 bases and the J gene end by 2 bases; junction bases not matched to a gene: 4. This CDR3 region has 14 residues. The CDR3, as DNA: TGTGCCAGCAGTATGACAGGGGAACAAGAGACCCAGTACTTC. This codes for CASSMTGEQETQYF.